A selection of T cell receptor beta chains follows, all from one sample in a study of control samples from healthy donors and cancer patients. This table comes from immunoSEQ multiplex PCR, and its TCRdb copy is limited to in-frame clones, with some not included. The sample records under 50,000 clones, more than 70% being singletons. What was sequenced was PBMCs. The origin of the receptors is a woman aged 55-69 years with lung cancer. Both conserved end residues are part of each CDR3. The D gene is left open where the match is weak. Some rows mark clone size as missing; the rest say once, few, many or name a class of expanded clone.

abundance | j_gene | d_gene | len | v_gene | CDR3nt | CDR3aa
. | TRBJ2-7 | TRBD1 | 12 | TRBV6-5 | TGTGCCAGCAGGAGGGACAGCGACGAGCAGTACTTC | CASRRDSDEQYF
. | TRBJ1-1 | . | 14 | TRBV18 | TGTGCCAGCTTGCGTGGCGAGGGAGGATCCGTAGCTTTCTTT | CASLRGEGGSVAFF
. | TRBJ2-2 | . | 18 | TRBV21-1 | TGTGCCAGCAGCCCCCCGCCCCAAGTCACAGCAAACACCGGGGAGCTGTTTTTT | CASSPPPQVTANTGELFF
. | TRBJ2-1 | TRBD2 | 16 | TRBV5-4 | TGTGCCAGCAGCTTAGGGACTAGCGGGAGGAACAATGAGCAGTTCTTC | CASSLGTSGRNNEQFF
. | TRBJ2-3 | TRBD2 | 16 | TRBV24-1 | TGTGCCACCAGTGACCTACTAGCGGGAGGCGAAGATACGCAGTATTTT | CATSDLLAGGEDTQYF
. | TRBJ2-2 | TRBD2 | 16 | TRBV5-1 | TGCGCCAGCAGCCTAGCGGGAGGGCCAGGCACCGGGGAGCTGTTTTTT | CASSLAGGPGTGELFF
. | TRBJ1-4 | . | 16 | TRBV5-4 | TGTGCCAGCAGCACCTATGACAGCGCAACTAATGAAAAACTGTTTTTT | CASSTYDSATNEKLFF
. | TRBJ1-2 | . | 16 | TRBV4-3 | TGCGCCAGCAGCCAAGTCGGGCTGGGGGAATCCTATGGCTACACCTTC | CASSQVGLGESYGYTF
. | TRBJ2-7 | . | 14 | TRBV19 | TGTGCCAGTAAGAAGGGCAGGGGGGCCTACGAGCAGTACTTC | CASKKGRGAYEQYF
few | TRBJ1-2 | . | 11 | TRBV29-1 | TGCAGCGGCCAGGACAACTATGGCTACACCTTC | CSGQDNYGYTF
few | TRBJ2-1 | . | 11 | TRBV5-1 | TGCGCCAGCAGCTTCATGGATGAGCAGTTCTTC | CASSFMDEQFF
. | TRBJ2-7 | TRBD1 | 15 | TRBV5-1 | TGCGCCAGCAGCCCCACGACAGGGGGCCCCTACGAGCAGTACTTC | CASSPTTGGPYEQYF
. | TRBJ2-3 | . | 14 | TRBV9 | TGTGCCAGCAGCGTAGAGTGGGCCAGAGATACGCAGTATTTT | CASSVEWARDTQYF
. | TRBJ2-7 | TRBD1 | 18 | TRBV15 | TGTGCCACCAGCAGAGATAAGACAGGGATGCAGACATTTTACGAGCAGTACTTC | CATSRDKTGMQTFYEQYF
. | TRBJ1-2 | . | 17 | TRBV5-5 | TGTGCCAGCAGTTTCTCCCCCACGGGATCGGATAACTATGGCTACACCTTC | CASSFSPTGSDNYGYTF
. | TRBJ2-7 | TRBD2 | 15 | TRBV3-1/TRBV3-2 | TGTGCCAGCAGCCAACTAGCGGGACTTTCCTACGAGCAGTACTTC | CASSQLAGLSYEQYF
once | TRBJ1-1 | . | 15 | TRBV3-1/TRBV3-2 | TGTGCCAGCAGCCGAGGGGAGGGCGGGCACACTGAAGCTTTCTTT | CASSRGEGGHTEAFF